Listed below are T cell receptor beta chains from one sample, sequenced in a study of blood T cell repertoires in COVID-19. Assay used: immunoSEQ multiplex PCR; TCRdb lists only in-frame clones, some missing. Here the sample spans fewer than 450,000 clones, around 87% being singletons. Material for sequencing was peripheral blood. Receptors were obtained from a woman aged 45-65 years with COVID-19, enrolled during active disease. Each CDR3 is given with its conserved first and last residue. A D gene is named only where the DNA matches it firmly. Clone size is given for some rows only: seen once, a few or many times, or a class if the clone is expanded.

D | J | size | V | length | DNA | CDR3
- | TRBJ2-7 | - | TRBV14 | 14 | TGTGCCAGCAGCCCGGAGGGCCGCCCCTGGGAGCAGTACTTC | CASSPEGRPWEQYF
- | TRBJ2-2 | - | TRBV2 | 13 | TGTGCCAGCAGGCAAGCGATGACCGGGGAGCTGTTTTTT | CASRQAMTGELFF
TRBD1 | TRBJ1-1 | - | TRBV19 | 12 | TGTGCCACTAACAGGGGGAACACTGAAGCTTTCTTT | CATNRGNTEAFF
TRBD2 | TRBJ2-1 | - | TRBV19 | 13 | TGTGCCATTACTAGCGGGCTTAACAATGAGCAGTTCTTC | CAITSGLNNEQFF
TRBD2 | TRBJ2-5 | - | TRBV2 | 14 | TGTGCCAGCAGTGTAGCGGGAGGGTTAGAGACCCAGTACTTC | CASSVAGGLETQYF
TRBD1 | TRBJ1-1 | - | TRBV6-5 | 14 | TGTGCCAGCAGCCTCGGACAGGTGGACACTGAAGCTTTCTTT | CASSLGQVDTEAFF
- | TRBJ2-4 | - | TRBV30 | 15 | TGTGCCTGGAGCAAAGGAGGGGGGGGCAAAAACATTCAGTACTTC | CAWSKGGGGKNIQYF
- | TRBJ2-7 | - | TRBV7-2 | 14 | TGTGCCAGCAGGGTACCAGGGGTCTCCCACGAGCAGTACTTC | CASRVPGVSHEQYF
TRBD1 | TRBJ2-3 | - | TRBV9 | 16 | TGTGCCAGCAGCCGACGTGGACAGGCTGGCACAGATACGCAGTATTTT | CASSRRGQAGTDTQYF
- | TRBJ1-4 | few | TRBV27 | 15 | TGTGCCAGCTGTCCACAGGGAAGGTCAGGTGAAAAACTGTTTTTT | CASCPQGRSGEKLFF
TRBD2 | TRBJ2-1 | - | TRBV3-1/TRBV3-2 | 13 | TGTGCCAGCAGCCCAATACGGACTAGCTCACAGTTCTTC | CASSPIRTSSQFF
- | TRBJ1-3 | - | TRBV30 | 15 | TGTGCCTGGAGCCTCCCCACGGGAACTAGAAACACCATATATTTT | CAWSLPTGTRNTIYF
- | TRBJ2-5 | - | TRBV2 | 17 | TGTGCCAGCAGTGAAGCTAGAGACCGGGTGGTCTTGGAGACCCAGTACTTC | CASSEARDRVVLETQYF